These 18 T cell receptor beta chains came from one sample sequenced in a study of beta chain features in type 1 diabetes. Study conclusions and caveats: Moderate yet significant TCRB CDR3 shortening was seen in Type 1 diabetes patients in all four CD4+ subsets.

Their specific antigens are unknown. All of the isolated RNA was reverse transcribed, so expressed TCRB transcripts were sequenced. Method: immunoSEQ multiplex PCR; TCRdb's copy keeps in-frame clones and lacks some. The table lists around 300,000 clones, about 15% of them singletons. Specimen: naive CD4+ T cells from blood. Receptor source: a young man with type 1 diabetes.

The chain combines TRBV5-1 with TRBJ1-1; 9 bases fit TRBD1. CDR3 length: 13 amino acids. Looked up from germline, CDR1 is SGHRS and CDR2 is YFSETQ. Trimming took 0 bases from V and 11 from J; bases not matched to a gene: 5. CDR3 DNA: TGCGCCAGCAGCTTGGGACAGGGGGGCGAGGCTTTCTTT. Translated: CASSLGQGGEAFF.

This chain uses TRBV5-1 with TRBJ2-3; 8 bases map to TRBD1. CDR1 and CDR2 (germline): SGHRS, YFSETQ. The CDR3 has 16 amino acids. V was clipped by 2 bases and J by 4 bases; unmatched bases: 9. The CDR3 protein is CASSFLRGRVPDTQYF. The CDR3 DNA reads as TGCGCCAGCAGCTTTCTCAGGGGGCGCGTCCCAGATACGCAGTATTTT.

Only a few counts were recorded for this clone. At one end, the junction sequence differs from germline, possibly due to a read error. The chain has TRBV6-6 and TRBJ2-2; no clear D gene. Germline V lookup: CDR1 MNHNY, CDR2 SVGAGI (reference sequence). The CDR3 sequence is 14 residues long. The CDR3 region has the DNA TGTGCCATCAGTGGTAGTAGTGACACCGGGGAGCTGTTTTTT. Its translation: CAISGSSDTGELFF.

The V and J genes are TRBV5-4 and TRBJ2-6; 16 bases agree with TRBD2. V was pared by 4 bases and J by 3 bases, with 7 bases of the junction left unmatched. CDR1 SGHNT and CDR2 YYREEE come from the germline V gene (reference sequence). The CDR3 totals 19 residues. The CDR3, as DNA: TGTGCCAGCAGCCCGGGACTAGCGGGAGGGCCGGGTGGGGCCAACGTCCTGACTTTC. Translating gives CASSPGLAGGPGGANVLTF.

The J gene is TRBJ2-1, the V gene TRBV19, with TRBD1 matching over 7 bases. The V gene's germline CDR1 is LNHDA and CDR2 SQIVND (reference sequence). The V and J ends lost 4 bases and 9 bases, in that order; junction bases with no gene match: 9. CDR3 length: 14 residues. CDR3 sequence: CASSTQPQGIEQFF. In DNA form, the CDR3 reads TGTGCCAGTAGTACTCAACCACAGGGGATTGAGCAGTTCTTC.

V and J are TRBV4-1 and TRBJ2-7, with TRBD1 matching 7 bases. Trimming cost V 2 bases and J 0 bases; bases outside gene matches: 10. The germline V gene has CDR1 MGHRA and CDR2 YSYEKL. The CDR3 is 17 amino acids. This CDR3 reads CASSQSPGTASSYEQYF. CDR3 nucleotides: TGCGCCAGCAGCCAATCCCCCGGGACAGCGAGCTCCTACGAGCAGTACTTC.

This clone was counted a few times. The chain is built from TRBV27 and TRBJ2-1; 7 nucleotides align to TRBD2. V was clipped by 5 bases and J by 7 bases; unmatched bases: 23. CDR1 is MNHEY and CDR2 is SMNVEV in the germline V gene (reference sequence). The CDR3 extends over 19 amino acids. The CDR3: CASSASGTISFGNDNEQFF. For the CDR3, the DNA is TGTGCCAGCAGTGCCTCCGGGACTATATCATTCGGCAACGATAATGAGCAGTTCTTC.

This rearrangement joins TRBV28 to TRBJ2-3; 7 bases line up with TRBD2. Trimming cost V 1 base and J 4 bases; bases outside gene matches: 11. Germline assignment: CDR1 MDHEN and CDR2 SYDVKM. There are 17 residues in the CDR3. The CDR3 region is CASSLYGRREMADTQYF. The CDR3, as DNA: TGTGCCAGCAGTTTATACGGACGGCGGGAGATGGCAGATACGCAGTATTTT.

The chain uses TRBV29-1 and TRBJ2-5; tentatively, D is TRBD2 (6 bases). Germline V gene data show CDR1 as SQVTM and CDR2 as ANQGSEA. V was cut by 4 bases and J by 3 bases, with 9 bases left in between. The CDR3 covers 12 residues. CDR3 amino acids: CSVGRLEETQYF. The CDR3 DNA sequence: TGCAGCGTTGGAAGACTAGAAGAGACCCAGTACTTC.

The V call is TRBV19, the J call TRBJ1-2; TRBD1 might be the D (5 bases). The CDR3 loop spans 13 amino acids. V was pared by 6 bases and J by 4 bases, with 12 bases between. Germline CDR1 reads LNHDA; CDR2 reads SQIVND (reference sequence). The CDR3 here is CASSFRATYGYTF. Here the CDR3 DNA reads TGTGCCAGTAGCTTCAGGGCAACCTATGGCTACACCTTC.

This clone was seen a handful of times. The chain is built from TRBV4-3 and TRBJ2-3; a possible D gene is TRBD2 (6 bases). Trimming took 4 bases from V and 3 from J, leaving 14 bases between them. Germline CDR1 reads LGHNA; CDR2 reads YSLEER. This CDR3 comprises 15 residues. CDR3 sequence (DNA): TGCGCCAGCAGCCTTAGTGGCGGGATGACAGATACGCAGTATTTT. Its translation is CASSLSGGMTDTQYF.

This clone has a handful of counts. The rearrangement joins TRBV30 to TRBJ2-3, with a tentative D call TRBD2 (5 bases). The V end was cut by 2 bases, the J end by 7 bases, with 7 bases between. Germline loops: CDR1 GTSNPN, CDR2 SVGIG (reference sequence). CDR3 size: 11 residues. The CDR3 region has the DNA TGTGCCTGGAGTAGGAGGAATACGCAGTATTTT. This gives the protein CAWSRRNTQYF.

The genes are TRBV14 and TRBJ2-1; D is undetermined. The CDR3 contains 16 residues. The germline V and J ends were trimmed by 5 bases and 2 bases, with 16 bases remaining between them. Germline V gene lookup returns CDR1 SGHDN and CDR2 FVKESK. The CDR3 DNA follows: TGTGCCAGCAGCGAAACCCAGAGGTGGGCCTACAATGAGCAGTTCTTC. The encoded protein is CASSETQRWAYNEQFF.

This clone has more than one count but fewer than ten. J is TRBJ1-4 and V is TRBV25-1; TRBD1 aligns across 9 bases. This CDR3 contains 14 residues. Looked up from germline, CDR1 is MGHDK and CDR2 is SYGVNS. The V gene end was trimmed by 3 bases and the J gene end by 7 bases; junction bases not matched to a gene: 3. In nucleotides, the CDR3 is TGTGCCAGCAGTGAGGGACAGGGACCTGAAAAACTGTTTTTT. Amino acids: CASSEGQGPEKLFF.

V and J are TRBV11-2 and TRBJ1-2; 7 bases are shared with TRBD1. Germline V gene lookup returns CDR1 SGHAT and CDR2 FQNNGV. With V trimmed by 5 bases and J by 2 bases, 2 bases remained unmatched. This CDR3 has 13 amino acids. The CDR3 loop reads CASSPDRNYGYTF. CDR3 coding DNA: TGTGCCAGCAGCCCGGACAGGAACTATGGCTACACCTTC.

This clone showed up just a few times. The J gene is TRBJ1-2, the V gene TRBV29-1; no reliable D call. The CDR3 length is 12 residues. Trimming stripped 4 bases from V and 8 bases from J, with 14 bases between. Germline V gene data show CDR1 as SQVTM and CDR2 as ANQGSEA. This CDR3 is CSVVGTVMGYTF. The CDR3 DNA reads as TGCAGCGTTGTTGGAACAGTTATGGGCTACACCTTC. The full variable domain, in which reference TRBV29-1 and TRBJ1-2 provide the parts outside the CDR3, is SAVISQKPSRDICQRGTSLTIQCQVDSQVTMMFWYRQQPGQSLTLIATANQGSEATYESGFVIDKFPISRPNLTFSTLTVSNMSPEDSSIYLCSVVGTVMGYTFGSGTRLTVV.

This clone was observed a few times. CDR3 nucleotides: TGTGCCAGCAGCTCCGTATCAGGGGGGACCCAGTACTTC. Protein product: CASSSVSGGTQYF. The V and J genes are TRBV5-6 and TRBJ2-5; 7 bases align to TRBD1. This CDR3 has 13 amino acids. After removal of 3 bases from V and 7 bases from J, the junction contained 6 bases not matched to a gene. Germline V gives CDR1 SGHDT, CDR2 YYEEEE.

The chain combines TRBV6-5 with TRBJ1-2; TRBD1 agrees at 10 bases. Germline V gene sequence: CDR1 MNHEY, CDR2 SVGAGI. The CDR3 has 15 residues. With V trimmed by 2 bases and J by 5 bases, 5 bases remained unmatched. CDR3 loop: CASSYGQGGWYGYTF. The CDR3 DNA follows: TGTGCCAGCAGTTACGGACAGGGGGGATGGTATGGCTACACCTTC.